This T cell receptor (beta chain) was observed in a study of chemoradiotherapy in HPV16-positive cancers. The CDR3 totals 11 residues. From germline, CDR1 is MNHNY and CDR2 SVGAGI (reference sequence). V was trimmed by 7 bases and J by 7 bases, leaving 11 bases between them. Study-wide points: For HPV16-positive patients, expanding HPV-responsive T cells associated with longer recurrence-free survival.

Assay: immunoSEQ multiplex PCR; the TCRdb copy retains only in-frame clones and omits some. The table lists around 33,000 clones, about 86% of them singletons. To note about this clone: Its antigen remains unknown.

V and J are TRBV6-6 and TRBJ2-7; D may be TRBD1 (6 bases). The TCR was taken from a human donor with HPV-associated anogenital cancer. The starting material was blood, obtained from a patient who underwent chemoradiotherapy. CDR3 sequence (DNA): TGTGCCAGCAAGGGGGATAAAGAGCAGTACTTC. It yields the protein CASKGDKEQYF.